This TCR beta chain was identified during a study of PD-1 blockade in classical Hodgkin lymphoma. Study-wide results and caveats: Newly diagnosed patients had diversity similar to the baseline diversity of complete responders.

V lost 5 bases and J lost 5, with 9 bases in between. Germline CDR1 reads SGHTA; CDR2 reads FQGTGA. This CDR3 comprises 13 residues. Clones were read by immunoSEQ multiplex PCR, and TCRdb kept only the in-frame ones, dropping some. The sample shows approximately 73,000 clones, 90% to 95% of them seen only once. Autologous stem cell transplantation was followed by relapse in every patient, and brentuximab vedotin exposure varied. This clone was picked up one time. The antigen remains undetermined. The chain has TRBV7-3 and TRBJ1-4; D is uncertain. This TCR was sampled from a human donor with classical Hodgkin lymphoma. This sample comprised peripheral blood mononuclear cells (PBMCs), obtained at baseline. CDR3: CASSIDGNEKLFF. DNA for the CDR3: TGTGCCAGCAGCATTGACGGGAATGAAAAACTGTTTTTT.